This T cell receptor beta chain derives from a study of OX40 agonist ivuxolimab in advanced cancers. Study summary: Ivuxolimab, which is an agonistic anti-OX40 (CD134) antibody, was administered to the patients.

Blood was sampled at baseline, cycle 4 day 1, and cycle 7 day 1. Study-level results: Undetermined was the antigen specificity of the expanded peripheral T cells. By week 6 at 0.1 to 3.0 mg/kg, blood CD4+ and CD8+ T cells had expanded clonally.

Clones were sequenced by immunoSEQ multiplex PCR, and TCRdb holds only the in-frame ones, with some missing. The sample contains some 64,000 clones, just over 90% of which appear only once. Comments on this clone: As yet, its antigen is unknown.

This sample comprised CD4+ or CD8+ T cells sorted from blood, obtained in a trial of the OX40 agonist ivuxolimab. This receptor was taken from an adult with an advanced solid tumor such as melanoma, head and neck, liver or kidney cancer.

CDR3 region: CASGPGVNSYEQYF. The CDR3 nucleotides are TGCGCCAGCGGCCCTGGGGTTAACTCCTACGAGCAGTACTTC. V is TRBV5-1 and J is TRBJ2-7; D unresolved. The V end lost 7 bases, the J end lost 0 bases, and 14 bases lay between the germline ends. CDR3 length equals 14 residues. The germline gives CDR1 SGHRS, CDR2 YFSETQ. Full variable domain (rest looked up from reference TRBV5-1 and TRBJ2-7): KAGVTQTPRYLIKTRGQQVTLSCSPISGHRSVSWYQQTPGQGLQFLFEYFSETQRNKGNFPGRFSGRQFSNSRSEMNVSTLELGDSALYLCASGPGVNSYEQYFGPGTRLTVT.